Below are 22 T cell receptor beta chains sequenced from a single sample in a study of naive and memory T cell subsets (dated by TCRdb to 2016 to 2017). The library was prepared using UMI-ligation and nested PCR. The sequencer was an Illumina MiSeq. The beta constant-region primer was an equimolar mix of two oligonucleotides covering both TRBC1 and TRBC2. The ligated cDNA went through four rounds of PCR with nested alpha and beta constant-region primers together with the SP2 primer. TCRdb trimmed the raw reads at Q25, called clones with MiXCR and kept productive beta chains. Rows are unified per CDR3 protein, each entry keeping the most common DNA and genes. The sample table records 95,000 to 150,000 distinct CDR3 sequences; 36% of these occur just once. The ten largest clones add up to about 0.85% of the sample. Sequencing was done on a sample of central memory CD4+ T cells from blood. What this sample's cell subset or site label stands for: central memory, CD45RA- CD27+. Receptor source: a human donor in good health.

This clonotype appeared many times. J is TRBJ1-2 and V is TRBV13; 9 bases match TRBD1. Germline trimming cut 5 bases from V and 2 bases from J; bases unmatched to any gene: 3. This CDR3 is built from 14 residues. Germline-derived CDR1 and CDR2 are PRHDT and FYEKMQ (reference sequence). The CDR3 DNA reads TGTGCCAGCAGCCTGGGGACAGGGAACTATGGCTACACCTTC. It codes for CASSLGTGNYGYTF.

This clonotype was seen a few times. J is TRBJ2-7 and V is TRBV27; the D gene is possibly TRBD1 (6 bases). The V end was cut by 6 bases, the J end by 6 bases, with 15 bases between. There are 13 residues in the CDR3. The V gene's germline CDR1 is MNHEY and CDR2 SMNVEV (reference sequence). The CDR3 DNA sequence: TGTGCCAGCAGCTCTTCCAACAGGGCCGAGCAGTACTTC. It codes for CASSSSNRAEQYF.

The rearrangement links TRBV29-1 to TRBJ2-7; 11 bases agree with TRBD1. V was clipped by 4 bases and J by 3 bases; unmatched bases: 8. CDR1 is SQVTM and CDR2 is ANQGSEA in the germline V gene. CDR3 length: 15 amino acids. CDR3 DNA: TGCAGCGTTGTATCGGGGACAGGGGGATTCTACGAGCAGTACTTC. Encoded protein: CSVVSGTGGFYEQYF.

This chain links TRBV7-2 with TRBJ1-1; 7 nucleotides match TRBD1. Germline values: CDR1 SGHTA, CDR2 FQGNSA. The length of the CDR3 is 14 residues. After removal of 5 bases from V and 4 bases from J, the junction contained 7 bases not matched to a gene. The DNA for the CDR3 is TGTGCCAGCAGCACGACAGGGTTCGTCACTGAAGCTTTCTTT. Its translation is CASSTTGFVTEAFF.

The genes are TRBV18 and TRBJ2-7; possible D gene TRBD1, 6 bases. Per the germline V gene, CDR1 is KGHSH and CDR2 is LQKENI. Trimming took 5 bases from V and 2 from J, leaving 22 bases between them. There are 17 residues in the CDR3. In nucleotides, the CDR3 is TGTGCCAGCTCAGCCGTTTCACAGGGAATTTACACCTACGAGCAGTACTTC. It specifies CASSAVSQGIYTYEQYF.

V usage is TRBV15 and J usage is TRBJ1-5; TRBD1 matches 8 bases. The trim removed 0 bases at V and 6 bases at J, leaving 4 bases unmatched. The CDR3 consists of 15 residues. CDR1 and CDR2 from the germline V gene are LNHNV and YYDKDF (reference sequence). In nucleotides, the CDR3 is TGTGCCACCAGCAGAGACCAGGGGGCTTTTCAGCCCCAGCATTTT. Translation gives CATSRDQGAFQPQHF.

This clonotype was seen at least ten times. The chain has TRBV19 and TRBJ2-4; TRBD1 agrees at 9 bases. Germline CDR1 is LNHDA and CDR2 is SQIVND (reference sequence). This CDR3 has 15 amino acids. The V segment lost 7 bases and the J segment 3 bases; nucleotides outside the gene matches: 7. The CDR3 DNA reads TGTGCCAGTACCGCGGACAGGGGCGACAAAAACATTCAGTACTTC. Residues: CASTADRGDKNIQYF.

This sequence joins TRBV7-9 and TRBJ1-6; the D is unclear. Trimming stripped 4 bases from V and 7 bases from J, with 26 bases between. The CDR3 contains 19 residues. Germline V lookup: CDR1 SEHNR, CDR2 FQNEAQ (reference sequence). The CDR3 reads CASSSSRRMIGLRNSPLHF. Written as DNA, the CDR3 is TGTGCCAGCAGCTCCTCCCGGAGAATGATAGGGCTGAGGAATTCACCCCTCCACTTT.

This clonotype was counted between two and nine times. CDR3 coding DNA: TGCAGCGCATCCTTTACAGGGGACGAGCAGTACTTC. Amino acid sequence: CSASFTGDEQYF. The chain carries TRBV29-1 and TRBJ2-7, with 7 positions matching TRBD1. Trimming removed 7 bases from V and 5 bases from J; junction bases left unmatched: 8. The germline V gene encodes CDR1 SQVTM and CDR2 ANQGSEA. There are 12 residues in the CDR3.

The CDR3 region is CASTQGNNGYTF. CDR3 nucleotide sequence: TGTGCCAGCACCCAGGGGAACAATGGCTACACCTTC. This sequence joins TRBV6-6 and TRBJ1-2; the D gene is possibly TRBD1 (6 bases). CDR3 size: 12 residues. V lost 7 bases and J 6 bases, leaving 12 bases between the germline ends. Germline assignment: CDR1 MNHNY and CDR2 SVGAGI (reference sequence).

This clonotype was seen a few times. In nucleotides, the CDR3 is TGCGCCAGCAGCTCGGCCAGCGGGCGGCGAGATGAGCAGTTCTTC. Encoded protein: CASSSASGRRDEQFF. The chain couples TRBV5-1 to TRBJ2-1; TRBD2 is a possible D gene (6 bases). Between the trimmed V and J ends, which lost 3 bases and 8 bases, there was a span of 18 bases. The germline gives CDR1 SGHRS, CDR2 YFSETQ. The CDR3 extends over 15 amino acids.

The chain joins TRBV28 to TRBJ1-1; 10 bases are a match to TRBD1. There are 14 residues in the CDR3. Germline CDR1 is MDHEN and CDR2 is SYDVKM. After removal of 3 bases from V and 8 bases from J, the junction contained 6 bases not matched to a gene. The CDR3 reads CASSFPGTGDEAFF. The CDR3 DNA follows: TGTGCCAGCAGTTTCCCCGGGACAGGGGACGAAGCTTTCTTT. Looking up the rest from reference TRBV28 and TRBJ1-1 gives the full variable domain: DVKVTQSSRYLVKRTGEKVFLECVQDMDHENMFWYRQDPGLGLRLIYFSYDVKMKEKGDIPEGYSVSREKKERFSLILESASTNQTSMYLCASSFPGTGDEAFFGQGTRLTVV.

The table lists this clonotype with a few counts. This sequence joins TRBV28 and TRBJ2-2, with a weak D call TRBD1 (7 bases). Trimming took 5 bases from V and 4 from J, leaving 11 bases between them. Germline V gene data show CDR1 as MDHEN and CDR2 as SYDVKM. The CDR3 totals 14 residues. The CDR3 is CASSRGTATGELFF. CDR3 DNA sequence: TGTGCCAGCAGTCGGGGGACAGCCACCGGGGAGCTGTTTTTT.

The V and J genes are TRBV29-1 and TRBJ2-1; tentatively, D is TRBD2 (5 bases). Trimming stripped 5 bases from V and 9 bases from J, with 23 bases between. The CDR3 runs to 15 residues. The germline V gene has CDR1 SQVTM and CDR2 ANQGSEA. For the CDR3, the DNA is TGCAGCGTTTGTTGTCCGGGTAGAGGGTTTGGTGAGCAGTTCTTC. Translated: CSVCCPGRGFGEQFF.

This clonotype was observed a handful of times. The V gene is TRBV28, the J gene TRBJ1-1; a weak D match, TRBD1 (6 bases). Trimming removed 6 bases at V and 0 bases at J, with 17 bases between. Per the germline V gene, CDR1 is MDHEN and CDR2 is SYDVKM. The CDR3 length is 16 residues. The CDR3 here is CASSLGGSGLNTEAFF. The CDR3 DNA is TGTGCCAGCAGCTTAGGGGGGTCGGGTCTGAACACTGAAGCTTTCTTT.

The V call is TRBV7-2, the J call TRBJ2-7; 7 bases fit TRBD1. The length of the CDR3 is 15 residues. CDR1 is SGHTA, CDR2 FQGNSA, per germline. Unmatched junction bases numbered 6, after V lost 1 base and J lost 3 bases. CDR3 loop: CASSLDTGTVYEQYF. The CDR3 nucleotides are TGTGCCAGCAGCTTAGATACCGGGACAGTCTACGAGCAGTACTTC.

This chain uses TRBV5-1 with TRBJ2-2; 11 bases fit TRBD1. This CDR3 region has 16 residues. Trimming removed 6 bases from V and 6 bases from J; junction bases left unmatched: 10. Per the germline V gene, CDR1 is SGHRS and CDR2 is YFSETQ. The CDR3 DNA sequence: TGCGCCAGCACCAGATCCGGGACAGGGGGTTCCGGGGAGCTGTTTTTT. Its protein product is CASTRSGTGGSGELFF. The full variable domain, in which reference TRBV5-1 and TRBJ2-2 provide the parts outside the CDR3, is KAGVTQTPRYLIKTRGQQVTLSCSPISGHRSVSWYQQTPGQGLQFLFEYFSETQRNKGNFPGRFSGRQFSNSRSEMNVSTLELGDSALYLCASTRSGTGGSGELFFGEGSRLTVL.

The chain employs TRBV25-1 and TRBJ2-2; D uncertain. V shed 8 bases and J shed 3 bases, with 13 bases lying between them. The CDR3 sequence is 14 residues long. Germline V CDR1 and CDR2: MGHDK, SYGVNS. The CDR3 loop is CASQKEQDTGELFF. The CDR3 DNA sequence: TGTGCCAGCCAAAAAGAGCAGGACACCGGGGAGCTGTTTTTT.

The rearrangement links TRBV5-6 to TRBJ1-2; TRBD1 matches at 10 bases. The CDR3 runs 14 residues. Germline V gene lookup returns CDR1 SGHDT and CDR2 YYEEEE. Germline trimming cut 4 bases from V and 10 bases from J; bases unmatched to any gene: 10. The CDR3 sequence: CASSPTGQGTDYTF. Written as DNA, the CDR3 is TGTGCCAGCAGCCCGACGGGACAGGGGACCGACTACACCTTC.

V and J are TRBV24-1 and TRBJ2-7, with D unresolved. CDR1 and CDR2 from the germline V gene are KGHDR and SFDVKD. V lost 1 base and J lost 4, with 13 bases in between. The length of the CDR3 is 15 residues. CDR3 sequence: CATSDFPHHSYEQYF. CDR3 sequence (DNA): TGTGCCACCAGTGATTTCCCCCACCACAGTTACGAGCAGTACTTC.

Details on this clonotype: A read error may account for a junction end that differs from germline. The chain carries TRBV12-3 or TRBV12-4 and TRBJ2-1; no clear D gene. The CDR3 has 11 amino acids. CDR3 amino acids: CATRPMNGQFF. The CDR3 nucleotides are TGTGCCACCCGCCCTATGAATGGGCAGTTCTTC.

Many counts were recorded for this clonotype. The rearrangement joins TRBV7-3 to TRBJ2-7, with D maybe TRBD1 (5 bases). The length of the CDR3 is 13 residues. CDR1 is SGHTA, CDR2 FQGTGA, per germline. V was pared by 0 bases and J by 4 bases, with 7 bases between. Here the CDR3 reads CASSLTSGYEQYF. The DNA of the CDR3 is TGTGCCAGCAGCTTAACGTCAGGGTACGAGCAGTACTTC.